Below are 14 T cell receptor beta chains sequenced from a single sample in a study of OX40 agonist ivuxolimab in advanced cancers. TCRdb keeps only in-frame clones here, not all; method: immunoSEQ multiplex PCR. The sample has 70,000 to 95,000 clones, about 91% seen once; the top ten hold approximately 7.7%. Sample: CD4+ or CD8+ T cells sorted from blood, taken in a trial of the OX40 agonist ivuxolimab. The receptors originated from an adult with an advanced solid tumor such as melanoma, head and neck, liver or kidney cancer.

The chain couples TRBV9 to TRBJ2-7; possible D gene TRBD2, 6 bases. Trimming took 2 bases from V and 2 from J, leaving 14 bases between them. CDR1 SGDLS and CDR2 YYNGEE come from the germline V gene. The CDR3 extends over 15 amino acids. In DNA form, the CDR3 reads TGTGCCAGCAGCGTGGGGATAGAGCGGGCCTACGAGCAGTACTTC. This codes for CASSVGIERAYEQYF.

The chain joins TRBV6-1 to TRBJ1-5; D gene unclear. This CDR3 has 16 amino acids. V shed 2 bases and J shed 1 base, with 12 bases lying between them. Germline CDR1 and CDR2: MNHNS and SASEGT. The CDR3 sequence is CASSEKHGWSNQPQHF. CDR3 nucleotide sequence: TGTGCCAGCAGTGAAAAACACGGCTGGAGCAATCAGCCCCAGCATTTT.

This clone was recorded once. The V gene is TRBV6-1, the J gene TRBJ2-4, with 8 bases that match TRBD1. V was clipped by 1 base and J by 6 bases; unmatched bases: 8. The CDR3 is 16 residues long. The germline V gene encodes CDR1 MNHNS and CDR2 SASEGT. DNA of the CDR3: TGTGCCAGCAGTGAAGGTCGGGGGACAGGTACAAACATTCAGTACTTC. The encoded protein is CASSEGRGTGTNIQYF.

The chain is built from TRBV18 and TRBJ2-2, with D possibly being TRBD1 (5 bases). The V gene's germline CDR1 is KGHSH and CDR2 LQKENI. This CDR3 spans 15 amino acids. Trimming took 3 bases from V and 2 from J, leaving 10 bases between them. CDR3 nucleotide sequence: TGTGCCAGCTCACCCAGGACATCAAACACCGGGGAGCTGTTTTTT. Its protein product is CASSPRTSNTGELFF.

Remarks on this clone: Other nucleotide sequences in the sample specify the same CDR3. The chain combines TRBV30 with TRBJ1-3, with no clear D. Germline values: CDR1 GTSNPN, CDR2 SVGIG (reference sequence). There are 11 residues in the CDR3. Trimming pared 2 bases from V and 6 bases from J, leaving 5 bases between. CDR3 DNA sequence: TGTGCCTGGAGTACCGTAAACACCATATATTTT. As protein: CAWSTVNTIYF.

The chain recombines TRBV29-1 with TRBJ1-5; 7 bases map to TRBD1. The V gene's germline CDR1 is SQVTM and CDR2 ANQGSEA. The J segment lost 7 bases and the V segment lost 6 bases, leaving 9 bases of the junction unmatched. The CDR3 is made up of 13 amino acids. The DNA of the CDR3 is TGCAGCGTCGTGACAGGGTTTCGGCAGCCCCAGCATTTT. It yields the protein CSVVTGFRQPQHF.

The CDR3 here is CASSPRTGSAEQYF. For the CDR3, the DNA is TGTGCCAGCTCCCCGAGGACAGGGTCAGCCGAGCAGTACTTC. The chain links TRBV18 to TRBJ2-7; 8 bases align to TRBD1. The CDR3 is made up of 14 amino acids. Germline CDR1 reads KGHSH; CDR2 reads LQKENI. V lost 6 bases, J lost 6 bases, and 10 bases stayed unmatched.

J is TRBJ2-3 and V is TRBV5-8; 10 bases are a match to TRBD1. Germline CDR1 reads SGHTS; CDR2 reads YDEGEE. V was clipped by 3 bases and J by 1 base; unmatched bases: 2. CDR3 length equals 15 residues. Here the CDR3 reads CASSSGTGGTDTQYF. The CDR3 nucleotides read TGTGCCAGCAGCTCGGGGACAGGGGGCACAGATACGCAGTATTTT. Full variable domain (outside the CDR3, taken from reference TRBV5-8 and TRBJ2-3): EAGVTQSPTHLIKTRGQQATLRCSPISGHTSVYWYQQALGLGLQFLLWYDEGEERNRGNFPPRFSGRQFPNYSSELNVNALELEDSALYLCASSSGTGGTDTQYFGPGTRLTVL.

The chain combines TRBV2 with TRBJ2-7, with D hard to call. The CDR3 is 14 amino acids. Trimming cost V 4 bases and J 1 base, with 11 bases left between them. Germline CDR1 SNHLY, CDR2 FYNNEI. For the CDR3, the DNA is TGTGCCAGCAGTGCAAGGTGGGGATCCTACGAGCAGTACTTC. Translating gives CASSARWGSYEQYF.

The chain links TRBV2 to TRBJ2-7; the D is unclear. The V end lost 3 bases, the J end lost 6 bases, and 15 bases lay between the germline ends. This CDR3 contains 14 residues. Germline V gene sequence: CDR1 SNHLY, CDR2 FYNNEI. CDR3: CASSDPGEVLEQYF. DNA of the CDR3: TGTGCCAGCAGTGATCCGGGCGAGGTTCTCGAGCAGTACTTC.

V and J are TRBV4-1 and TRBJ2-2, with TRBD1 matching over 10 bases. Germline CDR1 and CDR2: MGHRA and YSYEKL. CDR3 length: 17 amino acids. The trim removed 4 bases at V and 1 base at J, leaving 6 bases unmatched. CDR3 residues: CASSLGGTGVNTGELFF. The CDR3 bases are TGCGCCAGCAGCCTCGGCGGGACAGGGGTGAACACCGGGGAGCTGTTTTTT.

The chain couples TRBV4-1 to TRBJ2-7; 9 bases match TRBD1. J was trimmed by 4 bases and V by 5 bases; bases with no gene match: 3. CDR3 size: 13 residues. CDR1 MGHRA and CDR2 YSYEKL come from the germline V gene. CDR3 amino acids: CASSGGQGYEQYF. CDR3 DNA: TGCGCCAGCAGCGGAGGACAGGGGTACGAGCAGTACTTC.

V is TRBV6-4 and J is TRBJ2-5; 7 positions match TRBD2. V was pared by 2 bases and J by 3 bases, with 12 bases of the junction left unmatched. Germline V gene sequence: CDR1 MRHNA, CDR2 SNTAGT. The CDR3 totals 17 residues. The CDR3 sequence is CASSDPAPGGWKETQYF. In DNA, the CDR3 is TGTGCCAGCAGTGACCCCGCTCCGGGAGGATGGAAAGAGACCCAGTACTTC.

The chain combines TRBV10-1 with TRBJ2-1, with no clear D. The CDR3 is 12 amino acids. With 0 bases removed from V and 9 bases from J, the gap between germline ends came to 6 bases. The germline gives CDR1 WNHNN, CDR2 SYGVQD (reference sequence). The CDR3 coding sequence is TGCGCCAGCAGTGAGTCTGTGAGTGAGCAGTTCTTC. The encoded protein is CASSESVSEQFF.